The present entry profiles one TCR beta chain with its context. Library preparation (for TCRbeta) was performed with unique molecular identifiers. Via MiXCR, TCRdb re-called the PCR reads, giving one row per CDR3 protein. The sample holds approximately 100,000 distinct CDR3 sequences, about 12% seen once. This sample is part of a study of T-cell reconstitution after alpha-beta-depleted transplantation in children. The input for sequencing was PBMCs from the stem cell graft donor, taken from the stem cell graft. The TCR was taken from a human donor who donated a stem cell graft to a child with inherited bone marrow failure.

This chain's CDR3 is CASRRGGAEDTDTQYF. The CDR3 DNA is TGTGCCAGCAGGCGGGGAGGGGCGGAAGACACAGATACGCAGTATTTT. The V call is TRBV28, the J call TRBJ2-3; 7 nucleotides align to TRBD2. Germline lookup yields CDR1 MDHEN and CDR2 SYDVKM. The CDR3 runs to 16 residues. V lost 6 bases to trimming and J lost 2 bases; unmatched junction nucleotides: 11.